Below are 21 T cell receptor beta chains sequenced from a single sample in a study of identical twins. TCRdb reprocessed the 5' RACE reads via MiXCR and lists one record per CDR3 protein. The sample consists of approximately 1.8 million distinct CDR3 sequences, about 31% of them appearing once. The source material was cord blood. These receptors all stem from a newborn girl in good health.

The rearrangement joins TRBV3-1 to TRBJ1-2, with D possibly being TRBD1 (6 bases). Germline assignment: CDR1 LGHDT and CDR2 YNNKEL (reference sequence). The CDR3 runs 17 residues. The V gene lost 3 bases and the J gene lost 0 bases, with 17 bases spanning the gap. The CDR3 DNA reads TGTGCCAGCAGCCAGGTGCGGGGGCGGACGACTAACTATGGCTACACCTTC. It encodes CASSQVRGRTTNYGYTF.

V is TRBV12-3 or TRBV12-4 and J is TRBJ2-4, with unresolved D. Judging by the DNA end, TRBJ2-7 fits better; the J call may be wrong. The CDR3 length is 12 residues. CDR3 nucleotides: TGTGCCAGCAGTTCCCGCATTGACGAGCAGTACTTC. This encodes CASSSRIDEQYF.

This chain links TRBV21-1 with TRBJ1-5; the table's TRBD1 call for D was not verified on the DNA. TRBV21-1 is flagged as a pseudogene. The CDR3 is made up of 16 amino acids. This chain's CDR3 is CASSTLSGRSNQPQHF. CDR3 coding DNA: TGTGCCAGCAGCACCCTGTCTGGGAGGAGCAATCAGCCCCAGCATTTT.

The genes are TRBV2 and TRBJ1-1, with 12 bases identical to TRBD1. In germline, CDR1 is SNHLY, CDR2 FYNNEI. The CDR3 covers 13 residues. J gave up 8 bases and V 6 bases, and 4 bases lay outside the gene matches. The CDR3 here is CASRDGTGGEAFF. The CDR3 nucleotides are TGTGCCAGCAGGGACGGGACAGGGGGCGAAGCTTTCTTT.

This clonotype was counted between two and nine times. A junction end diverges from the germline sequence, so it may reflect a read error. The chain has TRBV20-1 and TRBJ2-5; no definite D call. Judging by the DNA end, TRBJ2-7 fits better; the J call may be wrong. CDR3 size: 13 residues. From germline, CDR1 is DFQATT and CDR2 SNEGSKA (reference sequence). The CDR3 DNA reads TGCAGTGCTAGAGGGAGTCCCTCCGACGAGCAGTACTTC. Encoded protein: CSARGSPSDEQYF.

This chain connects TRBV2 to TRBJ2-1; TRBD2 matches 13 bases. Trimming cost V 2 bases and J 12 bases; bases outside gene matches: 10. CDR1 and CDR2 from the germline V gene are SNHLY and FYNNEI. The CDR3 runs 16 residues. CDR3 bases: TGTGCCAGCAGTGAAATAATGGGACTAGCGGGAATCGGGCAGTTCTTC. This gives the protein CASSEIMGLAGIGQFF.

The CDR3 loop reads CASSLGRTRNEKLFF. The CDR3, as DNA: TGTGCCAGCAGCTTAGGGAGAACCCGAAATGAAAAACTGTTTTTT. V and J are TRBV7-9 and TRBJ1-4; D is unresolved. The germline V gene encodes CDR1 SEHNR and CDR2 FQNEAQ (reference sequence). The V end was cut by 1 base, the J end by 5 bases, with 11 bases between. The CDR3 is made up of 15 amino acids. Complete variable domain (other parts from reference TRBV7-9 and TRBJ1-4): DTGVSQNPRHKITKRGQNVTFRCDPISEHNRLYWYRQTLGQGPEFLTYFQNEAQLEKSRLLSDRFSAERPKGSFSTLEIQRTEQGDSAMYLCASSLGRTRNEKLFFGSGTQLSVL.

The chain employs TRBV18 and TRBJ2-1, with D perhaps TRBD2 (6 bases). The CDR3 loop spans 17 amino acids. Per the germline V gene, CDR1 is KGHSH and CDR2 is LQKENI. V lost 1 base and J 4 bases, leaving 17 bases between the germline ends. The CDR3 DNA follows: TGTGCCAGCTCACCACTATCACGTAGCGGCCTATACAATGAGCAGTTCTTC. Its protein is CASSPLSRSGLYNEQFF.

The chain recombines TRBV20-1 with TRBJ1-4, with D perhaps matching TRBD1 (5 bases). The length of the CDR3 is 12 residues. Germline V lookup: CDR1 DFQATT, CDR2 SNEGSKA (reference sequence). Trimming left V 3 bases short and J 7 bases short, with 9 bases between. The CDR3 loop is CSASQRGEKLFF. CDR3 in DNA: TGCAGTGCTAGTCAAAGGGGTGAAAAACTGTTTTTT.

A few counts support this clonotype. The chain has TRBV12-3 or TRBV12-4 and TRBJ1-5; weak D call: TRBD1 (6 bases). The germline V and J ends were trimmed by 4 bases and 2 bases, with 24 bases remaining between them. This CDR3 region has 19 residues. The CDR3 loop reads CASSSPGADRSIGNQPQHF. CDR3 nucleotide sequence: TGTGCCAGCAGTTCCCCGGGGGCTGACAGGAGCATCGGCAATCAGCCCCAGCATTTT.

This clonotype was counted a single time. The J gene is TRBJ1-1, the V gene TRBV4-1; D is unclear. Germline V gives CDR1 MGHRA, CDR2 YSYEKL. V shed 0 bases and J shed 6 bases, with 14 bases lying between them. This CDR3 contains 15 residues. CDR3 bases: TGCGCCAGCAGCCAAGACCCAAGCGGGTTTTCTGAAGCTTTCTTT. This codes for CASSQDPSGFSEAFF.

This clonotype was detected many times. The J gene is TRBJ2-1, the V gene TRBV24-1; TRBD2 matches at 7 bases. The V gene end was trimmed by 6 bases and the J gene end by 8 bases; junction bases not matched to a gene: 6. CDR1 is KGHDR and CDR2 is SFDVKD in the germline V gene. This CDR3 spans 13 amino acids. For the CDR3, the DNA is TGTGCCACCAGTTTTGGGGGGGGAGATGAGCAGTTCTTC. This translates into CATSFGGGDEQFF.

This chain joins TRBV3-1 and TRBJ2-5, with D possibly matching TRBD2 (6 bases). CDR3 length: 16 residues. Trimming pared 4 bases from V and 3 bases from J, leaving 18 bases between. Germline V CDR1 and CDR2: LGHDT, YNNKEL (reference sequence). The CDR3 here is CASSLTRLVLKETQYF. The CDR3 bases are TGTGCCAGCAGCCTGACCAGACTAGTCCTTAAAGAGACCCAGTACTTC.

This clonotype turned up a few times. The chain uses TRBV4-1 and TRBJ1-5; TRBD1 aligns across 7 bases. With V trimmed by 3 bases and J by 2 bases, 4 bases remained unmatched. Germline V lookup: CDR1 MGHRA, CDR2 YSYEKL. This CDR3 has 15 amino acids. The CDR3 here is CASSQGQTGNQPQHF. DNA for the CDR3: TGCGCCAGCAGCCAGGGACAGACGGGCAATCAGCCCCAGCATTTT.

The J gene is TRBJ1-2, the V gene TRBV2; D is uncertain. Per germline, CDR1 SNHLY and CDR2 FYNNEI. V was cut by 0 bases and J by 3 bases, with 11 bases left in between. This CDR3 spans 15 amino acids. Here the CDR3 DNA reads TGTGCCAGCAGTGAAGCTAGGGTCCCCTACTATGGCTACACCTTC. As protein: CASSEARVPYYGYTF.

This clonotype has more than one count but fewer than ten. The CDR3 DNA reads as TGCAGTGCCGCTACAGGGTCTGATCAGCCCCAGCATTTT. Amino acid sequence: CSAATGSDQPQHF. This chain links TRBV20-1 with TRBJ1-5; D might be TRBD1 (6 bases). Germline CDR1 and CDR2: DFQATT and SNEGSKA (reference sequence). The CDR3 spans 13 residues. V was trimmed by 6 bases and J by 5 bases, leaving 14 bases between them.

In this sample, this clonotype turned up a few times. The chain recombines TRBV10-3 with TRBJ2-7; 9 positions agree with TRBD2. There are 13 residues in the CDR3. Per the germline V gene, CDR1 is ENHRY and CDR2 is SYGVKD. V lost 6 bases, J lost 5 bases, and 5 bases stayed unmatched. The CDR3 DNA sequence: TGTGCCATCAGAGATAGCGGGAGAGACGAGCAGTACTTC. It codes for CAIRDSGRDEQYF.

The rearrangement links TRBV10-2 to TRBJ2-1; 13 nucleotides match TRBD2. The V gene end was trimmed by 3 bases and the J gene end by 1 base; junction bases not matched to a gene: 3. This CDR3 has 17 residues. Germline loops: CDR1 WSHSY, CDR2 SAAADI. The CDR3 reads CASSDKLAGGSYNEQFF. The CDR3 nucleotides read TGCGCCAGCAGTGATAAACTAGCGGGGGGGTCCTACAATGAGCAGTTCTTC.

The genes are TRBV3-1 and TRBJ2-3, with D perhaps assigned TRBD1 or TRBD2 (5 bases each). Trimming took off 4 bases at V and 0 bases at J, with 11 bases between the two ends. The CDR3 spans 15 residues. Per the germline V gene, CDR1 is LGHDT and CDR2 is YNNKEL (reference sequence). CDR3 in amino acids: CASSPGRGSTDTQYF. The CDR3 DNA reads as TGTGCCAGCAGCCCGGGACGGGGAAGCACAGATACGCAGTATTTT.

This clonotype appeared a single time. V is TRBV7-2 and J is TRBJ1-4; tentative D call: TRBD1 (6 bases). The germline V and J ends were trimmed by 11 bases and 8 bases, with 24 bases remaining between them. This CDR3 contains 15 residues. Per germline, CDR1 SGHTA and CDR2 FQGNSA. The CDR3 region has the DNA TGTGCCTGCACCCTTGCCCCCCAGACAGGCGAAAAACTGTTTTTT. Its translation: CACTLAPQTGEKLFF.

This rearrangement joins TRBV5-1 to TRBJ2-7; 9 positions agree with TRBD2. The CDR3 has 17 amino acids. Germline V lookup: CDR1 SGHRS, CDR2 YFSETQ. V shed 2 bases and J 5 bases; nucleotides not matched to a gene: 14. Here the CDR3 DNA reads TGCGCCAGCAGCTTAGCCATGACTAGCGGAGCCCAAAACGAGCAGTACTTC. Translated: CASSLAMTSGAQNEQYF. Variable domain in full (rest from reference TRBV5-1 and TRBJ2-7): KAGVTQTPRYLIKTRGQQVTLSCSPISGHRSVSWYQQTPGQGLQFLFEYFSETQRNKGNFPGRFSGRQFSNSRSEMNVSTLELGDSALYLCASSLAMTSGAQNEQYFGPGTRLTVT.